The next 17 T cell receptor beta chains were all read from a single sample in a study of T cell repertoires in cytomegalovirus infection. Their antigen targets remain unknown. Using its own MiXCR run on the reads, TCRdb lists one record per CDR3 protein. This sample has under 500,000 distinct CDR3 sequences; roughly 42% occur once, and the top ten carry about 41%. The sequences come from cultured PBMCs, collected from culture after CMV antigen stimulation. The source of these receptors is a human donor in good health (CMV status not recorded). Some clones in this sample may be carry-over from other donors' samples.

As to this clonotype: The junction departs from germline at one end; a sequencing error may be responsible. The CDR3 sequence: CSAPILKGGLTF. As DNA, the CDR3 is TGCAGTGCTCCGATTCTAAAAGGGGGCCTTACCTTC. The chain recombines TRBV20-1 with TRBJ2-7, with 7 bases lining up with TRBD1. Per the germline V gene, CDR1 is DFQATT and CDR2 is SNEGSKA (reference sequence). CDR3 length: 12 residues.

This clonotype occurred many times. V gene TRBV7-2 combines with J gene TRBJ2-4, with TRBD2 matching 10 bases. The germline V gene encodes CDR1 SGHTA and CDR2 FQGNSA. The CDR3 extends over 14 amino acids. V dropped 5 bases and J dropped 4; count of bases not matched to a gene: 2. The CDR3 spells CASSPGLAKNIQYF. Written as DNA, the CDR3 is TGTGCCAGCAGCCCGGGACTAGCGAAAAACATTCAGTACTTC.

In the case of this clonotype: A much larger clone differs by one base, so this may be a read error. The J gene is TRBJ2-7, the V gene TRBV7-2; D possibly corresponds to TRBD1 (6 bases). The V end was cut by 6 bases, the J end by 0 bases, with 12 bases between. CDR3 length equals 14 residues. The germline gives CDR1 SGHTA, CDR2 FQGNSA. CDR3 in DNA: TGTGCCAGCAGTTCCCACAGGGCCTCCTACGAGCAGTACTTC. Translating gives CASSSHRASYEQYF.

The rearrangement links TRBV3-1 to TRBJ2-1, with D maybe TRBD2 (5 bases). The germline V gene has CDR1 LGHDT and CDR2 YNNKEL (reference sequence). This CDR3 contains 16 residues. V lost 2 bases, J lost 2 bases, and 13 bases lay in between. CDR3 amino acids: CASSQPSALAYNEQFF. The DNA for the CDR3 is TGTGCCAGCAGCCAACCTTCGGCACTAGCCTACAATGAGCAGTTCTTC.

This chain links TRBV7-6 with TRBJ2-3; 7 nucleotides align to TRBD2. Trimming cost V 1 base and J 9 bases; bases outside gene matches: 10. The CDR3 contains 15 residues. The V gene's germline CDR1 is SGHVS and CDR2 FNYEAQ. The DNA of the CDR3 is TGTGCCAGCAGCTTAGTCCTAGCGGCGGAACCCACGCAGTATTTT. The encoded protein is CASSLVLAAEPTQYF.

The chain is built from TRBV6-6 and TRBJ2-3; 10 bases align to TRBD2. Looked up from germline, CDR1 is MNHNY and CDR2 is SVGAGI (reference sequence). The CDR3 is 15 amino acids. Germline trimming cut 2 bases from V and 7 bases from J; bases unmatched to any gene: 6. The CDR3 DNA reads TGTGCCAGCAGTTACGCTCCTAGCGGGGGATATACGCAGTATTTT. It is translated as CASSYAPSGGYTQYF.

V and J are TRBV24-1 and TRBJ2-5, with D unclear. Germline loops: CDR1 KGHDR, CDR2 SFDVKD. V shed 3 bases and J shed 5 bases, with 9 bases lying between them. This CDR3 comprises 13 residues. CDR3 nucleotide sequence: TGTGCCACCAGTGATCCATCCGCCGAGACCCAGTACTTC. It yields the protein CATSDPSAETQYF.

The chain recombines TRBV5-6 with TRBJ2-5; TRBD2 agrees at 12 bases. The ends lost 4 bases at V and 3 bases at J; junction bases unmatched: 4. CDR1 is SGHDT, CDR2 YYEEEE, per germline. This CDR3 spans 15 amino acids. This CDR3 is CASSRLAGVKETQYF. The DNA for the CDR3 is TGTGCCAGCAGCCGACTAGCGGGGGTGAAAGAGACCCAGTACTTC.

The table lists this clonotype with a few counts. The V call is TRBV12-3 or TRBV12-4, the J call TRBJ1-4; 7 positions match TRBD1. The junction had 8 bases not matched to a gene; V was cut back by 6 bases and J by 4 bases. There are 15 residues in the CDR3. CDR3 sequence: CASSRGTALNEKLFF. CDR3 DNA sequence: TGTGCCAGCAGCCGTGGGACAGCCCTTAATGAAAAACTGTTTTTT.

J is TRBJ2-6 and V is TRBV6-1, with a tentative D call TRBD2 (5 bases). CDR3 length: 15 amino acids. CDR1 is MNHNS, CDR2 SASEGT, per germline. Trimming shortened V by 8 bases and J by 0 bases, and 11 bases separated the two germline ends. The CDR3 nucleotides read TGTGCCAGCGAGCGGTCATACTCTGGGGCCAACGTCCTGACTTTC. This translates into CASERSYSGANVLTF.

With regard to this clonotype: One junction end does not reproduce the germline sequence, and a read error may be involved. In DNA form, the CDR3 reads TGTGCCAGCAGCCACAGAGGGAGTGAGGAACCTACTTCTTTC. Its protein is CASSHRGSEEPTSF. The genes are TRBV3-1 and TRBJ2-3; tentatively, D is TRBD2 (5 bases). Germline loops: CDR1 LGHDT, CDR2 YNNKEL (reference sequence). CDR3 length: 14 amino acids.

This clonotype was seen a few times. The V and J genes are TRBV4-3 and TRBJ2-3, with D possibly matching TRBD1 (5 bases). Germline V CDR1 and CDR2: LGHNA, YSLEER. This CDR3 comprises 14 residues. With 3 bases removed from V and 6 bases from J, the gap between germline ends came to 13 bases. CDR3 nucleotide sequence: TGCGCCAGCAGCCAGAGACAGAATTTCGATACGCAGTATTTT. This sequence encodes CASSQRQNFDTQYF.

The chain employs TRBV7-2 and TRBJ2-5; weak D call: TRBD2 (6 bases). Germline V gives CDR1 SGHTA, CDR2 FQGNSA. V was shortened by 2 bases and J by 2 bases, with 9 bases between the two germline ends. This CDR3 region has 14 residues. The CDR3 region is CASSLSRGQETQYF. The CDR3 DNA follows: TGTGCCAGCAGCTTATCGCGGGGACAAGAGACCCAGTACTTC. Variable domain in full (rest from reference TRBV7-2 and TRBJ2-5): GAGVSQSPSNKVTEKGKDVELRCDPISGHTALYWYRQSLGQGLEFLIYFQGNSAPDKSGLPSDRFSAERTGGSVSTLTIQRTQQEDSAVYLCASSLSRGQETQYFGPGTRLLVL.

This clonotype has a handful of counts. The chain is built from TRBV6-1 and TRBJ1-5; TRBD1 might be the D (5 bases). CDR1 is MNHNS and CDR2 is SASEGT in the germline V gene. V was shortened by 4 bases and J by 3 bases, with 7 bases between the two germline ends. The CDR3 runs 13 residues. CDR3 region: CASSGQINQPQHF. In DNA, the CDR3 is TGTGCCAGCAGTGGACAGATCAATCAGCCCCAGCATTTT.

This clonotype was seen more than once but under ten times. The chain has TRBV7-2 and TRBJ1-1; weak D call: TRBD1 (5 bases). Trimming removed 5 bases from V and 3 bases from J, with 13 bases in between. CDR3 size: 14 residues. Looked up from germline, CDR1 is SGHTA and CDR2 is FQGNSA. The CDR3 DNA reads as TGTGCCAGCAGCAAGGGGACTCCGTACACTGAAGCTTTCTTT. It is translated as CASSKGTPYTEAFF.

The rearrangement uses TRBV7-8 and TRBJ2-7, with D tentatively TRBD1 (5 bases). Germline CDR1 is SGHVS and CDR2 is FQNEAQ. Trimming stripped 5 bases from V and 3 bases from J, with 17 bases between. The CDR3 has 15 residues. DNA for the CDR3: TGTGCCAGCAGCCAAGGGGCCAGCAGGGACTACGAGCAGTACTTC. Encoded protein: CASSQGASRDYEQYF. Filled out from reference TRBV7-8 and TRBJ2-7, the complete variable domain reads GAGVSQSPRYKVAKRGQDVALRCDPISGHVSLFWYQQALGQGPEFLTYFQNEAQLDKSGLPSDRFFAERPEGSVSTLKIQRTQQEDSAVYLCASSQGASRDYEQYFGPGTRLTVT.

This chain uses TRBV7-6 with TRBJ1-1; D uncertain. The V gene's germline CDR1 is SGHVS and CDR2 FNYEAQ. The ends were cut back, 2 bases at V and 0 bases at J, with 10 bases in the middle. The CDR3 totals 15 residues. The CDR3 DNA follows: TGTGCCAGCAGCTTATATACAACTATGAACACTGAAGCTTTCTTT. Translating it yields CASSLYTTMNTEAFF.